This record looks at one T cell receptor beta chain sequence and its context. Its antigen is currently unknown. The V segment lost 5 bases and the J segment 4 bases; nucleotides outside the gene matches: 11. Germline values: CDR1 SGHAT, CDR2 FQNNGV. The CDR3 consists of 16 residues. Treatment indicated: oral pan-JAK inhibitor, 5-10 mg twice daily. After isolation, RNA underwent reverse transcription to generate cDNA as the sequencing template. The method was immunoSEQ multiplex PCR; TCRdb's version includes in-frame clones alone and lacks a portion of them. The data contain 150,000 to 200,000 clones, approximately 62% of them singletons. This entry comes from a study of CD8+ T cells in alopecia areata. For the study at large: Treated patients received oral tofacitinib, 5 to 10 mg twice daily. Study findings and constraints: Researchers report lesional scalp, most notably alopecia totalis/universalis, outstripped normal scalp in clonality. Possibly as an HLA-related effect, TCR sharing across patients appeared less clear than in mice.

This sample comprised CD4+ T cells sorted from blood, obtained at week 24, from a patient treated with tofacitinib. The rearrangement uses TRBV11-2 and TRBJ1-2; 9 nucleotides line up with TRBD1. The sequence was obtained from a human donor with alopecia areata. This CDR3 is CASSPRTGAMIYGYTF. CDR3 DNA sequence: TGTGCCAGCAGCCCTAGGACAGGGGCGATGATCTATGGCTACACCTTC.